The clone carrying this TCR beta chain has at least ten counts. Its antigen is as yet unknown. In germline, CDR1 is MDHEN, CDR2 SYDVKM. The V gene lost 3 bases and the J gene lost 7 bases, with 12 bases spanning the gap. There are 13 residues in the CDR3. The TCR beta CDR3 regions underwent amplification from RNA transcripts. Investigators did first-round RT-PCR with HTBI primers, then second-round multiplex PCR. TCRdb re-analysed the multiplex PCR reads in MiXCR, keeping a single row per CDR3 protein. The data show almost 400,000 distinct CDR3 sequences, approximately 20% seen once. Diagnosis relied on clinical symptoms, serum thyroxine, TRAb, thyroid ultrasound and orbital computed tomography. This sample was taken from a study of Graves' ophthalmopathy and Graves' hyperthyroidism. As for the study in general: Peripheral blood sampling occurred at initial diagnosis, before any treatment. Study-level results: Also, most clonotypes expanded in the thyroid above 0.001 frequency appeared in blood. Sensitivity of roughly 71% and specificity of 72% to 80% were achieved by the model that predicted ophthalmopathy progression.

Sequenced input: peripheral blood. The rearrangement joins TRBV28 to TRBJ1-2; no definite D call. The receptor was isolated from a woman between 18 and 30 years old with Graves' ophthalmopathy. DNA of the CDR3: TGTGCCAGCAGTTTGTACCCGACGGGTGGCTACACCTTC. This gives the protein CASSLYPTGGYTF.